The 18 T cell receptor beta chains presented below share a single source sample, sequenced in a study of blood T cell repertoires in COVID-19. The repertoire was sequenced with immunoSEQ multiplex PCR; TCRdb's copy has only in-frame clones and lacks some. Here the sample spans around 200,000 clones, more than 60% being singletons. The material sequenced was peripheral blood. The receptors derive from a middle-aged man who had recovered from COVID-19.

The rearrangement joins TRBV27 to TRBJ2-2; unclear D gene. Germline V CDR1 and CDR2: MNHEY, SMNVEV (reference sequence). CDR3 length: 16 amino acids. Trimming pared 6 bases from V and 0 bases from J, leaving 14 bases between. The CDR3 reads CASRKDTFANTGELFF. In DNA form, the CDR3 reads TGTGCCAGCAGAAAAGACACGTTCGCGAACACCGGGGAGCTGTTTTTT.

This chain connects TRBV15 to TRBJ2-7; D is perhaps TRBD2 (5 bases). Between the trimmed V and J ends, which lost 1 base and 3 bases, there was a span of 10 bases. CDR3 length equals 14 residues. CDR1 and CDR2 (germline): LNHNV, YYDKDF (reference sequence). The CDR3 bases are TGTGCCACCAGCAGAGTGTACGGGAACTACGAGCAGTACTTC. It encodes CATSRVYGNYEQYF.

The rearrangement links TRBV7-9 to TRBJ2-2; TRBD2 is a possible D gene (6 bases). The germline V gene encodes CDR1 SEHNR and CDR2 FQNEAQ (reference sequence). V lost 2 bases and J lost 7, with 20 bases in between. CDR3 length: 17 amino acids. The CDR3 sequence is CASSLIIAGLLYGELFF. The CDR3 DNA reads TGTGCCAGCAGCTTAATCATCGCGGGATTACTATACGGGGAGCTGTTTTTT.

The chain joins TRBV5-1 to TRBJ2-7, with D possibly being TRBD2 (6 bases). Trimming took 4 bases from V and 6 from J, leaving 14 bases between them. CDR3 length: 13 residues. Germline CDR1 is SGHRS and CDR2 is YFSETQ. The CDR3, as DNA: TGCGCCAGCAGCGATTTTGCGGGGACCGAGCAGTACTTC. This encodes CASSDFAGTEQYF. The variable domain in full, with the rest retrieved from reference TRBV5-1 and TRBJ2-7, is KAGVTQTPRYLIKTRGQQVTLSCSPISGHRSVSWYQQTPGQGLQFLFEYFSETQRNKGNFPGRFSGRQFSNSRSEMNVSTLELGDSALYLCASSDFAGTEQYFGPGTRLTVT.

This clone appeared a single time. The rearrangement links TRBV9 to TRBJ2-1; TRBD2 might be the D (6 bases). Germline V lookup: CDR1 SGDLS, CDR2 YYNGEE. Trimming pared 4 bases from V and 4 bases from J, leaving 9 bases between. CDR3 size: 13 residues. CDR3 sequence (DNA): TGTGCCAGCAGCTCACGGGAGTACAATGAGCAGTTCTTC. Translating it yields CASSSREYNEQFF.

The CDR3 region is CASSQGLGDGYTF. CDR3 sequence (DNA): TGTGCCAGCAGCCAAGGCCTCGGGGATGGCTACACCTTC. This rearrangement joins TRBV3-1 (or the pseudogene TRBV3-2) to TRBJ1-2; no clear D. The CDR3 has 13 residues. CDR1 is LGHDT, CDR2 YNNKEL, per germline (reference sequence). With 1 base removed from V and 6 bases from J, the gap between germline ends came to 9 bases.

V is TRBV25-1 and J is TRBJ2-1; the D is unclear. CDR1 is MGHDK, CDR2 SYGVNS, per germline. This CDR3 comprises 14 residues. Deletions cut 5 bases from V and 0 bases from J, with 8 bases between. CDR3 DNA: TGTGCCAGCAGTAGAAGTAGCTCCTACAATGAGCAGTTCTTC. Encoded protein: CASSRSSSYNEQFF. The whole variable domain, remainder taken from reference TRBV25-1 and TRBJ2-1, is EADIYQTPRYLVIGTGKKITLECSQTMGHDKMYWYQQDPGMELHLIHYSYGVNSTEKGDLSSESTVSRIRTEHFPLTLESARPSHTSQYLCASSRSSSYNEQFFGPGTRLTVL.

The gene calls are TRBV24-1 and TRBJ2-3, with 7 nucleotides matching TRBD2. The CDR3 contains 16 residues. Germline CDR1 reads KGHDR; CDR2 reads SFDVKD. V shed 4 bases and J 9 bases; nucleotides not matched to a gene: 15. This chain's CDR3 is CATSESRTSGFGTQYF. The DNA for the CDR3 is TGTGCCACCAGTGAGTCGAGGACTAGTGGGTTCGGGACGCAGTATTTT.

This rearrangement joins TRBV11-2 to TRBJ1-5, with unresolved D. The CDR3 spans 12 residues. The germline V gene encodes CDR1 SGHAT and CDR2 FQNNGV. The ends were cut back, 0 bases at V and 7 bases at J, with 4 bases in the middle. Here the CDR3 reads CASSLEAQPQHF. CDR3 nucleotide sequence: TGTGCCAGCAGCTTAGAAGCGCAGCCCCAGCATTTT.

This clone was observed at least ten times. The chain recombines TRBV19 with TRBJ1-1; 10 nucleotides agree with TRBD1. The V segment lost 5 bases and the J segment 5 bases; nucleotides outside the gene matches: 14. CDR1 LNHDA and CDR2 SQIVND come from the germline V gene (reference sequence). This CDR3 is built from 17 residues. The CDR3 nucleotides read TGTGCCAGTAGTCTCGGGACAGGGGTTGTGTTGCATACTGAAGCTTTCTTT. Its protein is CASSLGTGVVLHTEAFF.

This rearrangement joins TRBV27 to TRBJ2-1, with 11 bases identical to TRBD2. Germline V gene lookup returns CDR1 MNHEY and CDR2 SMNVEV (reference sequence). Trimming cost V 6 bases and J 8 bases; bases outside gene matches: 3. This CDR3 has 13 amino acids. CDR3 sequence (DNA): TGTGCCAGCAGGACACTAGCGGGAGATGAGCAGTTCTTC. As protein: CASRTLAGDEQFF.

The CDR3 DNA sequence: TGTGCCTGGATGACTAGCGGGACGTACATTCAGTACTTC. The encoded protein is CAWMTSGTYIQYF. The chain links TRBV30 to TRBJ2-4, with TRBD2 identical over 11 bases. CDR1 is GTSNPN and CDR2 is SVGIG in the germline V gene (reference sequence). J was trimmed by 8 bases and V by 4 bases; bases with no gene match: 4. The CDR3 extends over 13 amino acids.

The CDR3 protein is CAREGTSAKSQYF. The CDR3 nucleotides are TGTGCCAGGGAGGGGACTAGCGCGAAAAGTCAGTACTTC. The chain links TRBV2 to TRBJ2-7; TRBD2 aligns across 10 bases. The trim removed 9 bases at V and 10 bases at J, leaving 12 bases unmatched. The CDR3 totals 13 residues. Germline lookup yields CDR1 SNHLY and CDR2 FYNNEI.

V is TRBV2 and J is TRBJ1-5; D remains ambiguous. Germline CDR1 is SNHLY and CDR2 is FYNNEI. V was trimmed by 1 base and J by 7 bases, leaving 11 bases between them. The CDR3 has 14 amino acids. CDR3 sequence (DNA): TGTGCCAGCAGTGAAGGCAGGTCTTTGCAGCCCCAGCATTTT. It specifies CASSEGRSLQPQHF.

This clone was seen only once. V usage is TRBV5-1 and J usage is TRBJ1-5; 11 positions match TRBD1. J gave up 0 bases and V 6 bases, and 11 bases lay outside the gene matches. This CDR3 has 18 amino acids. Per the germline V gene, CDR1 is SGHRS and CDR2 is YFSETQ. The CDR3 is CASTHIGQGAHSNQPQHF. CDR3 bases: TGCGCCAGCACCCACATCGGACAGGGGGCTCATAGCAATCAGCCCCAGCATTTT. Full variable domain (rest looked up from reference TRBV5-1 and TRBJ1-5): KAGVTQTPRYLIKTRGQQVTLSCSPISGHRSVSWYQQTPGQGLQFLFEYFSETQRNKGNFPGRFSGRQFSNSRSEMNVSTLELGDSALYLCASTHIGQGAHSNQPQHFGDGTRLSIL.

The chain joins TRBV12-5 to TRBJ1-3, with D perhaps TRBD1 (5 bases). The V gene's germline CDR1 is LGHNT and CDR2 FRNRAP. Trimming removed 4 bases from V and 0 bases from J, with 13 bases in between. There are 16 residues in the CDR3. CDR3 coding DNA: TGTGCTAGTGGTTCCCAGTTCGGGGGCTCTGGAAACACCATATATTTT. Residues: CASGSQFGGSGNTIYF.

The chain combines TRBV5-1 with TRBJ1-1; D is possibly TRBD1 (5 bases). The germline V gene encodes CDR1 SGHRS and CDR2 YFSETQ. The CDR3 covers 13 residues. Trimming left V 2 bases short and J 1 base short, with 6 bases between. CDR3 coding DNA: TGCGCCAGCAGCTTCCAGGGGAACACTGAAGCTTTCTTT. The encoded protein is CASSFQGNTEAFF.

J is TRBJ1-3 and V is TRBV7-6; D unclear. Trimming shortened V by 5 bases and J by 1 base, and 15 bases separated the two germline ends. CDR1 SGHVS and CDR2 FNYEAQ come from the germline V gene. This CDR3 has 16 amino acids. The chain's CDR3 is CASSRSLLRSGNTIYF. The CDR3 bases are TGTGCCAGCAGCAGGAGTCTCCTCCGATCTGGAAACACCATATATTTT. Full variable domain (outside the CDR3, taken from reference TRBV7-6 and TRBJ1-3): GAGVSQSPRYKVTKRGQDVALRCDPISGHVSLYWYRQALGQGPEFLTYFNYEAQQDKSGLPNDRFSAERPEGSISTLTIQRTEQRDSAMYRCASSRSLLRSGNTIYFGEGSWLTVV.